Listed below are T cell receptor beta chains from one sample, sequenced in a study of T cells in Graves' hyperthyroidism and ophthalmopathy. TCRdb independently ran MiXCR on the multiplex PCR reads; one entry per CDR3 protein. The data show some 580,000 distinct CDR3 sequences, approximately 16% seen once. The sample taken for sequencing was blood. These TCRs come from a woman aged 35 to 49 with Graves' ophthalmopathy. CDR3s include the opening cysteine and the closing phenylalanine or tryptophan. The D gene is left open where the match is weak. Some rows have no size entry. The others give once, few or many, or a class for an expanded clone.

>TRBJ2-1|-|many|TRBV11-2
CASSLGTLAVNEQFF
TGTGCCAGCAGCTTAGGGACGTTAGCGGTAAATGAGCAGTTCTTC
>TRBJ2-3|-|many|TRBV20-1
CSASSPLQVSTDTQYF
TGCAGTGCTAGTAGTCCCCTTCAGGTGTCCACAGATACGCAGTATTTT
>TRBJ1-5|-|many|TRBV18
CASSPASLGDQPQHF
TGTGCCAGCTCACCCGCCTCGTTGGGGGACCAGCCCCAGCATTTT
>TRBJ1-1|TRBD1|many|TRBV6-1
CASSATMRQGVSEAFF
TGTGCCAGCAGTGCAACCATGAGACAGGGAGTCTCTGAAGCTTTCTTT
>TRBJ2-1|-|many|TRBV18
CASSPRTVIGNEQFF
TGTGCCAGCTCACCACGGACAGTTATTGGGAATGAGCAGTTCTTC
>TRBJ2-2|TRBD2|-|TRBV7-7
CASSSSGLAGTGELFF
TGTGCTAGCAGCTCCTCGGGACTAGCGGGAACCGGGGAGCTGTTTTTT
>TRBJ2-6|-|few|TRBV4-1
CASSIQGWGAGANVLTF
TGCGCCAGCAGCATCCAGGGCTGGGGTGCTGGGGCCAACGTCCTGACTTTC
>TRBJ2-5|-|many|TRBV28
CASSVPQFGGRRETQYF
TGTGCCAGCAGCGTACCCCAGTTTGGGGGGCGCCGGGAGACCCAGTACTTC
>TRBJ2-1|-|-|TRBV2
CASIDPQVKSGQSSYNEQFF
TGTGCCAGCATAGACCCCCAGGTTAAGTCGGGGCAGAGCTCCTACAATGAGCAGTTCTTC
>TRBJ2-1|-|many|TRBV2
CASSADSSRDEQFF
TGTGCCAGCAGTGCGGACAGTTCTAGGGATGAGCAGTTCTTC
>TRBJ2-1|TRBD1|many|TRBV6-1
CASSRDRSSYNEQFF
TGTGCCAGCAGTCGGGACAGGAGCTCCTACAATGAGCAGTTCTTC
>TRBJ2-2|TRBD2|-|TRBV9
CASSVGWGLAGTGELFF
TGTGCCAGCAGCGTTGGTTGGGGGCTAGCGGGGACCGGGGAGCTGTTTTTT
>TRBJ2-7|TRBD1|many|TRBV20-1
CSARGTGNNSLYEQYF
TGCAGTGCTAGAGGGACAGGGAACAACTCTCTTTACGAGCAGTACTTC
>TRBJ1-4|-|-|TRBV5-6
CASSSRQAFNEKLFF
TGTGCCAGCAGCTCCCGACAGGCGTTTAATGAAAAACTGTTTTTT
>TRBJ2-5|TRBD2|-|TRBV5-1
CASSLELAGVRETQYF
TGCGCCAGCAGCTTGGAGCTAGCGGGAGTCCGGGAGACCCAGTACTTC
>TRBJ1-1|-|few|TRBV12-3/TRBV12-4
CASSGVYTEAFF
TGTGCCAGCAGTGGGGTATACACTGAAGCTTTCTTT
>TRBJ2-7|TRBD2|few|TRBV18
CASSPLAGESEQYF
TGTGCCAGCTCACCTCTAGCGGGAGAAAGCGAGCAGTACTTC
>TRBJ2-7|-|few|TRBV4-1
CASSQVSTGGYEQYF
TGCGCCAGCAGCCAAGTTTCGACAGGAGGCTACGAGCAGTACTTC
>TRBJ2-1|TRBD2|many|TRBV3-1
CASSPTSQLAGGRNEQFF
TGTGCCAGCAGCCCCACCTCTCAACTAGCGGGAGGTCGTAATGAGCAGTTCTTC
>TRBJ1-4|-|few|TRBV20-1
CSAPGGGAEKLFF
TGCAGTGCCCCGGGCGGGGGTGCTGAAAAACTGTTTTTT
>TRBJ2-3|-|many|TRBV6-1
CASRGVVSTDTQYF
TGTGCCAGCAGGGGCGTCGTTAGCACAGATACGCAGTATTTT
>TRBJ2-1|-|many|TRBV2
CASSGGESSYNEQFF
TGTGCCAGCAGTGGAGGAGAGAGCTCCTACAATGAGCAGTTCTTC
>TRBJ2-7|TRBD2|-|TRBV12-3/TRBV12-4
CASSSSGTSLSYEQYF
TGTGCCAGCAGTTCCTCCGGGACTAGCCTATCCTACGAGCAGTACTTC
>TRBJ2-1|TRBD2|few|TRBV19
CATSTSGSRNEQFF
TGTGCCACCTCGACTAGCGGGAGTAGGAATGAGCAGTTCTTC
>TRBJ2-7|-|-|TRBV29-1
CSVEDLRLEQYF
TGCAGCGTTGAAGACCTTCGGCTCGAGCAGTACTTC
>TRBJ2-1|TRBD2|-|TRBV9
CASSVATGTSGNNEQFF
TGTGCCAGCAGCGTAGCCACCGGGACTAGCGGGAACAATGAGCAGTTCTTC
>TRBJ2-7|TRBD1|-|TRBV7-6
CASSFGTGANGLEQYF
TGTGCCAGCAGCTTCGGGACAGGGGCCAACGGTCTCGAGCAGTACTTC
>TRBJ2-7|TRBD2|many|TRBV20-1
CSAQAASGRADEQYF
TGCAGTGCCCAAGCCGCTAGCGGGAGGGCCGACGAGCAGTACTTC
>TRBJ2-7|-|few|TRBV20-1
CSARETGRGYEQYF
TGCAGTGCTAGAGAGACAGGGCGGGGGTACGAGCAGTACTTC
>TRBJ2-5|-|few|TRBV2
CASKGSLVEETQYF
TGTGCCAGCAAGGGTTCACTGGTCGAAGAGACCCAGTACTTC
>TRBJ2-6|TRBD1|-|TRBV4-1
CASSQVRQGALSGANVLTF
TGCGCCAGCAGCCAAGTCCGACAGGGGGCGCTTTCTGGGGCCAACGTCCTGACTTTC
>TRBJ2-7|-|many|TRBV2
CASTDSSIPSYEQYF
TGTGCCAGCACGGACAGCTCCATTCCCTCCTACGAGCAGTACTTC
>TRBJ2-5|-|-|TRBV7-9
CASRYTAGLETQYF
TGTGCCAGCAGATACACCGCGGGGCTGGAGACCCAGTACTTC
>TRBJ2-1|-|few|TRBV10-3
CASSTGSSDYNEQFF
TGTGCCTCCAGCACCGGATCAAGCGACTACAATGAGCAGTTCTTC
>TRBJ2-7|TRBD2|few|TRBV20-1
CSANSGYAYEQYF
TGCAGTGCCAATAGCGGGTACGCCTACGAGCAGTACTTC
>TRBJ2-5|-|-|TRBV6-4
CASSEGDDTGTPAETQYF
TGTGCCAGCAGTGAAGGGGACGATACCGGGACACCGGCGGAGACCCAGTACTTC
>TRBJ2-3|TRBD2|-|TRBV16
CASSQSPPGGSDTQYF
TGTGCCAGCAGCCAATCGCCCCCGGGAGGGTCCGATACGCAGTATTTT
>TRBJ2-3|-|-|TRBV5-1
CASRGDGLTDTQYF
TGCGCCAGCAGAGGGGACGGACTAACAGATACGCAGTATTTT
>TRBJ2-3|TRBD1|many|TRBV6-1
CASSRQGRSTDTQYF
TGTGCCAGCAGTCGACAGGGTAGAAGCACAGATACGCAGTATTTT
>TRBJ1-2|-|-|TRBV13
CASSLGRLREGYTF
TGTGCCAGCAGCTTAGGCCGACTGAGGGAAGGCTACACCTTC
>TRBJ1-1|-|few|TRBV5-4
CASSLDYGRNTEAFF
TGTGCCAGCAGCTTGGATTACGGCAGAAACACTGAAGCTTTCTTT
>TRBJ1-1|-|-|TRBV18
CASSPANTRQVNTEAFF
TGTGCCAGCTCACCTGCTAATACTCGCCAAGTGAACACTGAAGCTTTCTTT
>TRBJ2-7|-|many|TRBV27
CASSFLGQYEQYF
TGTGCCAGCAGTTTTCTGGGGCAGTACGAGCAGTACTTC
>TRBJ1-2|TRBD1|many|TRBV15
CATSRGGQGEGYTF
TGTGCCACCAGCAGAGGCGGACAGGGCGAAGGCTACACCTTC